The present T cell receptor beta chain was sequenced within a study of T cell changes during pregnancy in multiple sclerosis. The repertoire was sequenced with immunoSEQ multiplex PCR; TCRdb's copy has only in-frame clones and lacks some. The data contain about 59,000 clones, 90% of them singletons. V lost 2 bases and J 5 bases, leaving 14 bases between the germline ends. Per the germline V gene, CDR1 is SGHRS and CDR2 is YFSETQ. The CDR3 has 15 amino acids. This sequence joins TRBV5-1 and TRBJ2-1; D is possibly TRBD2 (7 bases). This TCR came from a female donor in good health, enrolled as a control in a pregnancy study. This specimen was peripheral blood, taken in the third trimester of pregnancy. The CDR3 is CASSLGGGPNNEQFF. The DNA for the CDR3 is TGCGCCAGCAGCTTAGGGGGGGGGCCCAACAATGAGCAGTTCTTC.